This T cell receptor (beta chain) emerged from a study of vaccination and CD4 T cells after COVID-19. Turning to the study itself: Each participant underwent a two-dose regimen of either the BNT162b2 or the mRNA-1273 vaccine.

The study sequenced cultured CD4+ T cell DNA using the Oncomine TCR Beta short-read assay. TCRdb re-derived calls from the PCR reads in MiXCR, one entry per CDR3 protein. The data show around 10,000 distinct CDR3 sequences, roughly 50% seen once. This CDR3 is built from 17 residues. The germline V gene has CDR1 MNHEY and CDR2 SVGAGI. After removal of 4 bases from V and 4 bases from J, the junction contained 15 bases not matched to a gene. This clonotype was seen a few times. The antigen is unknown. Treatment specified: roughly 11-day PBMC culture with coronavirus spike peptide pools or control peptides (ViraFEST assay). ViraFEST sequenced TCRs after peptide-pool expansion of antigen-specific T cells.

Sequenced input: CD4+ T cells from blood, cultured in vitro. The clonotype comes from a human donor who had recovered from COVID-19. The gene calls are TRBV6-5 and TRBJ1-1, with 7 bases identical to TRBD1. CDR3 in DNA: TGTGCCAGCAGTTCATCCCTAAGTCGGACAGGCGGCACTGAAGCTTTCTTT. It specifies CASSSSLSRTGGTEAFF.